This T cell receptor beta chain was retrieved from a study of a mutant IDH1 vaccine in newly diagnosed glioma. Study findings and constraints: Pseudoprogression showed no apparent link to changes in top peripheral T cell clonotypes.

Germline V gene sequence: CDR1 MNHNY, CDR2 SVGAGI (reference sequence). The CDR3 is 13 amino acids. Trimming pared 7 bases from V and 5 bases from J, leaving 14 bases between. Worth noting for this clone: What it binds is not known.

TCRdb's copy holds only in-frame clones and misses some; the assay was immunoSEQ multiplex PCR. The data hold under 65,000 clones, with 65% to 85% observed a single time. Indicated time point: baseline, week 1 (first vaccination visit). Treatment of the sample: pre-vaccination baseline after standard-of-care therapy. The TCR originated in a man aged 18 to 35 with glioma. Sample: PBMCs, taken from a glioma patient treated with radiotherapy, temozolomide or both. V is TRBV6-6 and J is TRBJ1-1; TRBD1 is a possible D gene (6 bases). CDR3 nucleotides: TGTGCCAGCACGAGGGAGGGGGAAACTGAAGCTTTCTTT. As protein: CASTREGETEAFF.